Listed here are 18 T cell receptor beta chains from one sample, sequenced in a study of T cells expressing NK-cell markers. TCRdb derives one entry per CDR3 protein from the 5' RACE reads, leaving out DNA. Recorded here are 440,000 or so distinct CDR3 sequences; the top ten clones represent under 7.5%. The source material was blood T cells: a sorted CD56 or NKG2C T cell subset, CD4+ or CD8+ T cells, or bulk PBMC T cells (not recorded which). These receptors originate from a woman aged 18 to 69 in good health.

The chain joins TRBV11-2 to TRBJ2-4; there is no DNA to check the TCRdb D call of TRBD2. CDR3 length: 12 residues. Germline V lookup: CDR1 SGHAT, CDR2 FQNNGV. CDR3 region: CASSREARIQYF.

The V gene is TRBV20-1, the J gene TRBJ1-6; TCRdb proposes TRBD1, but this gene call is untestable without DNA. Germline V gives CDR1 DFQATT, CDR2 SNEGSKA (reference sequence). This CDR3 region has 16 residues. The chain's CDR3 is CSARDPQGKNNSPLHF.

The chain has TRBV29-1 and TRBJ2-1; TCRdb indicates TRBD1, and absent DNA this call remains unverified. The CDR3 totals 13 residues. Germline V lookup: CDR1 SQVTM, CDR2 ANQGSEA. CDR3 loop: CSVDRGPGDEQFF.

The chain is built from TRBV20-1 and TRBJ1-5; as DNA is missing, the TRBD1 call by TCRdb cannot be tested. CDR3 length: 13 residues. Germline values: CDR1 DFQATT, CDR2 SNEGSKA (reference sequence). This chain's CDR3 is CSAPGPGGQPQHF.

The chain combines TRBV20-1 with TRBJ2-5. The germline V gene has CDR1 DFQATT and CDR2 SNEGSKA (reference sequence). The CDR3 has 11 amino acids. The CDR3 is CSAEDVETQYF.

The V call is TRBV28, the J call TRBJ1-6; absent DNA, TCRdb's TRBD1 call cannot be checked. CDR3 length equals 17 residues. Germline lookup yields CDR1 MDHEN and CDR2 SYDVKM. The CDR3 here is CASSVDSVSSYNSPLHF.

The rearrangement joins TRBV6-1 to TRBJ2-2; the D call of TRBD2 rests on TCRdb alone, since no DNA is present to check it. This CDR3 is 16 amino acids long. Per the germline V gene, CDR1 is MNHNS and CDR2 is SASEGT. CDR3 in amino acids: CASSAPSGREVGELFF.

The rearrangement joins TRBV12-3 or TRBV12-4 to TRBJ2-7; the D call from TCRdb, TRBD1, cannot be confirmed without DNA. The CDR3 has 14 residues. The CDR3: CASSLDRTGGEQYF.

This chain connects TRBV7-6 to TRBJ1-1. Germline V lookup: CDR1 SGHVS, CDR2 FNYEAQ. CDR3 length: 12 amino acids. The chain's CDR3 is CASSNMNTEAFF.

J is TRBJ1-1 and V is TRBV5-1. Germline CDR1 and CDR2: SGHRS and YFSETQ. The CDR3 has 13 amino acids. The CDR3 loop is CASSLDGDTEAFF.

The chain recombines TRBV5-4 with TRBJ2-2; with no DNA, the TCRdb D assignment of TRBD2 cannot be verified. The germline V gene encodes CDR1 SGHNT and CDR2 YYREEE (reference sequence). The CDR3 is made up of 17 amino acids. The CDR3 reads CASSLAPGLANTGELFF.

This rearrangement joins TRBV7-6 to TRBJ2-5; TCRdb indicates TRBD1, and absent DNA this call remains unverified. This CDR3 region has 14 residues. Per germline, CDR1 SGHVS and CDR2 FNYEAQ. CDR3 protein: CATGTGTGGETQYF.

This chain connects TRBV4-1 to TRBJ2-5; TCRdb reports TRBD2, a call that lacks DNA to check it against. The CDR3 extends over 14 amino acids. Germline values: CDR1 MGHRA, CDR2 YSYEKL. This chain's CDR3 is CASRLSGGQETQYF.

The chain couples TRBV11-2 to TRBJ2-3; TCRdb reports TRBD2, a call that lacks DNA to check it against. Germline V gene sequence: CDR1 SGHAT, CDR2 FQNNGV. The CDR3 covers 17 residues. This chain's CDR3 is CASSLVGLAGRTDTQYF.

The V and J genes are TRBV7-8 and TRBJ2-1; the D call from TCRdb, TRBD2, cannot be confirmed without DNA. The CDR3 covers 16 residues. CDR1 and CDR2 from the germline V gene are SGHVS and FQNEAQ. CDR3: CASKSRSRGSYNEQFF.

The chain has TRBV20-1 and TRBJ1-3; TCRdb names TRBD1, which stays unverified in the absence of DNA. Germline V lookup: CDR1 DFQATT, CDR2 SNEGSKA (reference sequence). The CDR3 extends over 14 amino acids. The CDR3 sequence: CSACQGNSGNTIYF.

The CDR3 here is CASSPLDRQGTDEQYF. The chain uses TRBV18 and TRBJ2-7; TCRdb indicates TRBD1, and absent DNA this call remains unverified. Germline V gene lookup returns CDR1 KGHSH and CDR2 LQKENI. The CDR3 sequence is 16 residues long.

This sequence joins TRBV4-2 and TRBJ2-1; TCRdb indicates TRBD1, and absent DNA this call remains unverified. Per the germline V gene, CDR1 is LGHNA and CDR2 is YNFKEQ. This CDR3 is built from 16 residues. The chain's CDR3 is CASSPLRGNSYNEQFF.